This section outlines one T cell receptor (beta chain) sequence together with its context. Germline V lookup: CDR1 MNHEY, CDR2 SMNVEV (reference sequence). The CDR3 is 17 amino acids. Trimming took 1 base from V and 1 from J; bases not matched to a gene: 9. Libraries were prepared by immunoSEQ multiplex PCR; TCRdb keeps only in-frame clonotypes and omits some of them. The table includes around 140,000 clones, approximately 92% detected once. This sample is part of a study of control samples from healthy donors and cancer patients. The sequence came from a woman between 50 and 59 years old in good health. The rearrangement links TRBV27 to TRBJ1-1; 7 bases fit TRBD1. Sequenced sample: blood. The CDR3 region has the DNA TGTGCCAGCAGTTTATTCTCGACAGGGATGACGAACACTGAAGCTTTCTTT. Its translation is CASSLFSTGMTNTEAFF.